A selection of T cell receptor beta chains follows, all from one sample in a study of beta chain features in type 1 diabetes. Clones were read by immunoSEQ multiplex PCR, and TCRdb kept only the in-frame ones, dropping some. The table includes 130,000 to 150,000 clones, around a tenth detected once. The sequenced sample was central memory CD4+ T cells from blood. These receptor sequences come from a man aged 18 to 29 in good health. CDR3s include the opening cysteine and the closing phenylalanine or tryptophan. The order of the fields is V gene, D gene, clone size, J gene, CDR3 protein, CDR3 DNA. D genes are given only for firm matches. Part of the rows lack a size; the others show once, few, many or a class for expanded clones.

TRBV5-4	NA	NA	TRBJ2-4	CASSFRHGRPGDRKNIQYF	TGTGCCAGCAGCTTCAGGCATGGTCGGCCAGGGGACCGAAAAAACATTCAGTACTTC
TRBV4-1	NA	few	TRBJ2-1	CASSQDEQIESEQFF	TGCGCCAGCAGCCAAGATGAACAGATCGAGAGTGAGCAGTTCTTC
TRBV30	NA	many	TRBJ2-7	CAWSSGPAYEQYF	TGTGCCTGGAGTAGTGGTCCGGCCTACGAGCAGTACTTC
TRBV28	NA	few	TRBJ2-7	CASSFGHPYEQYF	TGTGCCAGCAGTTTTGGGCACCCTTACGAGCAGTACTTC
TRBV5-4	TRBD1	few	TRBJ1-1	CASSWGDRDTEAFF	TGTGCCAGCAGCTGGGGTGACAGGGACACTGAAGCTTTCTTT
TRBV7-2	NA	NA	TRBJ2-7	CASSSDLYEQYF	TGTGCCAGCAGCTCAGATCTCTACGAGCAGTACTTC
TRBV5-1	NA	NA	TRBJ1-2	CASSSQGGWYGYTF	TGCGCCAGCAGTTCCCAGGGAGGGTGGTATGGCTACACCTTC
TRBV7-6	NA	NA	TRBJ1-6	CAAGHNSPLHF	TGTGCGGCGGGCCATAATTCACCCCTCCACTTT
TRBV4-2	TRBD2	many	TRBJ2-5	CASSHSSGGEETQYF	TGTGCCAGCAGCCATTCTAGCGGGGGGGAAGAGACCCAGTACTTC
TRBV7-2	TRBD1	NA	TRBJ1-2	CASTPRTGGGYTF	TGTGCCAGCACCCCAAGGACAGGGGGTGGCTACACCTTC
TRBV18	NA	NA	TRBJ2-5	CASSPGTEQETQYF	TGTGCCAGCTCTCCCGGTACAGAACAAGAGACCCAGTACTTC
TRBV5-1	NA	few	TRBJ2-1	CASSLDGKGYNEQFF	TGCGCCAGCAGCTTGGACGGGAAGGGCTACAATGAGCAGTTCTTC
TRBV28	TRBD1	NA	TRBJ2-7	CASRTQGAPQSPYF	TGTGCCAGCAGAACACAGGGGGCGCCTCAGTCCCCGTACTTC
TRBV7-2	NA	NA	TRBJ2-5	CASSSDQETQYF	TGTGCCAGCAGCTCAGACCAAGAGACCCAGTACTTC
TRBV30	TRBD2	NA	TRBJ2-3	CAWRAGGDTDTQYF	TGTGCCTGGAGAGCCGGGGGGGACACAGATACGCAGTATTTT
TRBV4-3	TRBD1	NA	TRBJ1-2	CASSLDRGAYGYTF	TGCGCCAGCAGTCTAGACAGGGGCGCATATGGCTACACCTTC
TRBV6-5	TRBD1	few	TRBJ2-7	CASSDRGPLDEQYF	TGTGCCAGCAGTGACAGGGGTCCCCTGGACGAGCAGTACTTC
TRBV5-1	NA	few	TRBJ2-5	CASSLRELQETQYF	TGCGCCAGCAGCTTGCGTGAACTTCAAGAGACCCAGTACTTC
TRBV10-2	NA	NA	TRBJ1-6	CASSHYRSPLHF	TGCGCCAGCAGCCACTATCGTTCACCCCTCCACTTT
TRBV6-5	NA	NA	TRBJ1-4	CASSYGGGRNEKLFF	TGTGCCAGCAGTTACGGCGGGGGCAGGAATGAAAAACTGTTTTTT
TRBV4-1	NA	NA	TRBJ1-4	CASSQRQVTNEKLFF	TGCGCCAGCAGCCAACGACAGGTGACTAATGAAAAACTGTTTTTT
TRBV7-2	TRBD1	NA	TRBJ2-5	CASSLDGTGGPTRYF	TGTGCCAGCAGCTTAGACGGGACAGGGGGACCCACGCGGTACTTC
TRBV5-5	NA	NA	TRBJ1-1	CASSWRVGGNTEAFF	TGTGCCAGCAGCTGGCGGGTGGGCGGTAACACTGAAGCTTTCTTT
TRBV28	TRBD1	NA	TRBJ1-6	CASSPGTGVGSPLHF	TGTGCCAGCAGTCCCGGGACAGGGGTAGGATCACCCCTCCACTTT
TRBV27	TRBD1	few	TRBJ2-7	CASSTLQGVEQYF	TGTGCCAGCAGTACCCTTCAGGGGGTCGAGCAGTACTTC
TRBV30	NA	many	TRBJ1-2	CAWSSTDYGYTF	TGTGCCTGGAGTTCGACTGACTATGGCTACACCTTC
TRBV5-1	TRBD1	NA	TRBJ2-7	CASSLTGTGVDEQYF	TGCGCCAGCAGCTTGACCGGGACAGGGGTCGACGAGCAGTACTTC
TRBV7-2	TRBD1	NA	TRBJ1-2	CASSPTGSGYTF	TGTGCCAGCAGCCCGACAGGGAGTGGCTACACCTTC
TRBV7-2	TRBD1	few	TRBJ2-1	CASSFDRGPYNEQFF	TGTGCCAGCAGCTTCGACAGGGGACCCTACAATGAGCAGTTCTTC
TRBV7-9	NA	few	TRBJ1-1	CASSLGTVNTEAFF	TGTGCCAGCAGCTTAGGGACAGTGAACACTGAAGCTTTCTTT
TRBV7-9	NA	few	TRBJ2-1	CASSLRELAYEQFF	TGTGCCAGCAGCTTAAGGGAACTAGCCTATGAGCAGTTCTTC
TRBV7-8	NA	NA	TRBJ1-4	CASSLTDEKLFF	TGTGCCAGCAGCTTAACGGATGAAAAACTGTTTTTT
TRBV28	NA	few	TRBJ2-7	CASSGSGYAGQTYEQYF	TGTGCCAGCAGTGGCTCGGGCTACGCGGGACAGACTTACGAGCAGTACTTC
TRBV25-1	NA	few	TRBJ2-3	CATSQGGPTDTQYF	TGTGCCACATCGCAGGGGGGCCCAACAGATACGCAGTATTTT
TRBV27	TRBD1	NA	TRBJ1-2	CASSSVGQGEHGYTF	TGTGCCAGCAGCTCTGTCGGACAGGGGGAGCATGGCTACACCTTC
TRBV18	NA	NA	TRBJ1-2	CASSPQQDPHSF	TGTGCCAGCTCACCACAACAGGACCCCCATTCCTTC
TRBV6-5	NA	NA	TRBJ1-5	CASSPLRGQPQHF	TGTGCCAGCAGCCCATTGAGAGGTCAGCCCCAGCATTTT
TRBV19	NA	many	TRBJ2-7	CASSMNRLYEQYF	TGTGCCAGTAGTATGAACAGGCTCTACGAGCAGTACTTC
TRBV7-9	TRBD1	NA	TRBJ2-4	CASTPLTGVTKNIQYF	TGTGCCAGCACCCCCTTGACAGGGGTAACCAAAAACATTCAGTACTTC
TRBV5-4	TRBD1	NA	TRBJ2-3	CASSLLGQGRTDTQYF	TGTGCCAGCAGCCTGCTTGGACAGGGACGCACAGATACGCAGTATTTT
TRBV10-3	TRBD1	NA	TRBJ1-2	CAISGTGGADYGYTF	TGTGCCATCAGTGGGACAGGGGGCGCTGACTATGGCTACACCTTC
TRBV7-2	NA	NA	TRBJ2-3	CASSLNSGTSTDTQYF	TGTGCCAGCAGCTTAAATAGCGGAACTAGCACAGATACGCAGTATTTT
TRBV28	TRBD1	NA	TRBJ2-2	CASRLTGGSTGELFF	TGTGCCAGCAGGTTGACAGGGGGCTCCACCGGGGAGCTGTTTTTT
TRBV19	NA	few	TRBJ1-4	CASSMSGSEKLFF	TGTGCCAGTAGTATGTCGGGTAGTGAAAAACTGTTTTTT
TRBV5-4	TRBD1	NA	TRBJ1-2	CASSLTGGAYGYTF	TGTGCCAGCAGCTTGACAGGGGGAGCTTATGGCTACACCTTC
TRBV6-5	TRBD1	NA	TRBJ2-5	CASRSTGEETQYF	TGTGCCAGCAGATCGACAGGGGAAGAGACCCAGTACTTC
TRBV5-4	TRBD1	few	TRBJ2-7	CASSLGGQGIYEQYF	TGTGCCAGCAGCTTGGGGGGACAGGGTATATACGAGCAGTACTTC
TRBV27	NA	NA	TRBJ2-7	CASSLSQLGSYEQYF	TGTGCCAGCAGTTTATCCCAACTAGGCTCCTACGAGCAGTACTTC
TRBV19	TRBD2	few	TRBJ2-2	CASSIDGPWEGTGELFF	TGTGCCAGTAGTATAGATGGGCCCTGGGAGGGCACCGGGGAGCTGTTTTTT
TRBV11-2	NA	NA	TRBJ1-4	CASSSTGYKLFF	TGTGCCAGCAGCTCCACGGGTTATAAACTGTTTTTT
TRBV18	NA	few	TRBJ1-1	CASSPPAGMNTEAFF	TGTGCCAGCTCACCACCAGCCGGGATGAACACTGAAGCTTTCTTT
TRBV18	NA	NA	TRBJ2-4	CASSPQGQLAKNIQYF	TGTGCCAGCTCACCCCAAGGACAGCTAGCCAAAAACATTCAGTACTTC
TRBV10-2	NA	few	TRBJ2-5	CASSEGVGGLQETQYF	TGCGCCAGCAGTGAAGGGGTTGGCGGCCTCCAAGAGACCCAGTACTTC
TRBV20-1	NA	NA	TRBJ2-3	CSAARDTQYF	TGCAGTGCCGCCCGGGATACGCAGTATTTT
TRBV18	NA	NA	TRBJ1-2	CASSLGVRDGYTF	TGTGCCAGCTCACTCGGGGTTAGGGATGGCTACACCTTC